One and the same sample provided the 21 T cell receptor beta chains below, sequenced in a study of blood T cell repertoires in COVID-19 (dated by TCRdb to between 2020 and 2021). Receptors were amplified or captured by the immunoSEQ multiplex PCR assay. TCRdb re-hosts the immuneACCESS table, in-frame sequences only. Its copies lack some clones; in the studies checked, an unresolved V gene accounts for under half of them, and the cause for the rest is not known. The sample table contains about 83,000 clones; only one count was recorded for 75% to 90% of them. Around 2.9% of the sample lies in the top ten. The source material was peripheral blood. These receptors came from a woman in her forties or fifties with active or convalescent COVID-19.

This clone was seen ten or more times. This chain connects TRBV24-1 to TRBJ1-5, with TRBD1 matching over 9 bases. Trimming cost V 7 bases and J 3 bases; bases outside gene matches: 6. Germline V gene lookup returns CDR1 KGHDR and CDR2 SFDVKD. The CDR3 spans 15 residues. The CDR3 region is CATSPGQGINQPQHF. CDR3 sequence (DNA): TGTGCCACCAGCCCTGGACAGGGGATCAATCAGCCCCAGCATTTT.

The rearrangement joins TRBV7-9 to TRBJ2-7; 7 positions agree with TRBD1. This CDR3 has 15 residues. The J segment lost 2 bases and the V segment lost 5 bases, leaving 9 bases of the junction unmatched. Germline V gives CDR1 SEHNR, CDR2 FQNEAQ (reference sequence). This CDR3 reads CASSPPGQSTYEQYF. The CDR3 bases are TGTGCCAGCAGCCCCCCGGGACAGAGTACCTACGAGCAGTACTTC. The whole variable domain, remainder taken from reference TRBV7-9 and TRBJ2-7, is DTGVSQNPRHKITKRGQNVTFRCDPISEHNRLYWYRQTLGQGPEFLTYFQNEAQLEKSRLLSDRFSAERPKGSFSTLEIQRTEQGDSAMYLCASSPPGQSTYEQYFGPGTRLTVT.

The V call is TRBV4-3, the J call TRBJ2-4; 7 positions agree with TRBD1. CDR1 is LGHNA, CDR2 YSLEER, per germline. This CDR3 has 12 residues. The ends lost 9 bases at V and 6 bases at J; junction bases unmatched: 5. The CDR3 sequence is CARRQGLNIQYF. The DNA of the CDR3 is TGCGCCAGGCGACAGGGATTAAACATTCAGTACTTC.

V gene TRBV7-2 combines with J gene TRBJ1-3; no clear D gene. V dropped 10 bases and J dropped 4 bases, with 17 bases sitting between them. CDR1 and CDR2 from the germline V gene are SGHTA and FQGNSA. The CDR3 totals 14 residues. The CDR3 DNA follows: TGTGCCACCCTGAGGACTCTGGCCGGAAACACCATATATTTT. It encodes CATLRTLAGNTIYF.

This clone has just one count. The chain uses TRBV9 and TRBJ2-2, with 9 nucleotides matching TRBD1. The junction had 3 bases not matched to a gene; V was cut back by 6 bases and J by 3 bases. The CDR3 is made up of 14 amino acids. Per germline, CDR1 SGDLS and CDR2 YYNGEE. As DNA, the CDR3 is TGTGCCAGCACAAGGACAGGGGACACCGGGGAGCTGTTTTTT. Encoded protein: CASTRTGDTGELFF.

This clone was seen just once. This chain uses TRBV5-6 with TRBJ2-2, with D maybe TRBD2 (5 bases). The V and J ends lost 5 bases and 4 bases respectively, with 12 bases between them. The germline V gene encodes CDR1 SGHDT and CDR2 YYEEEE. This CDR3 has 14 residues. CDR3 in DNA: TGTGCCAGCAGTCCGGGATTCGGCACCGGGGAGCTGTTTTTT. It codes for CASSPGFGTGELFF.

The chain carries TRBV28 and TRBJ2-7, with D possibly matching TRBD2 (6 bases). V lost 4 bases to trimming and J lost 9 bases, with 16 bases between them. This CDR3 is built from 13 residues. Germline assignment: CDR1 MDHEN and CDR2 SYDVKM. CDR3 bases: TGTGCCAGCAGTTACGCGGGGTTAGAGGGGCAGTACTTC. Its protein is CASSYAGLEGQYF.

V usage is TRBV11-2 and J usage is TRBJ1-1, with D perhaps matching TRBD1 (6 bases). The CDR3 covers 13 residues. The V gene's germline CDR1 is SGHAT and CDR2 FQNNGV. The V end lost 1 base, the J end lost 6 bases, and 9 bases lay between the germline ends. The CDR3 spells CASSLGGGPEAFF. CDR3 nucleotide sequence: TGTGCCAGCAGCTTAGGTGGGGGCCCTGAAGCTTTCTTT.

This chain's CDR3 is CASSPWGGEVRSNQPQHF. In DNA, the CDR3 is TGTGCCAGCTCCCCGTGGGGGGGCGAAGTAAGGAGCAATCAGCCCCAGCATTTT. The chain couples TRBV3-1 (or the pseudogene TRBV3-2) to TRBJ1-5; TRBD1 might be the D (6 bases). Trimming shortened V by 8 bases and J by 1 base, and 24 bases separated the two germline ends. Germline V gene lookup returns CDR1 LGHDT and CDR2 YNNKEL (reference sequence). The CDR3 runs 18 residues.

The DNA of the CDR3 is TGTGCCAGTAATGATGACAGATATAAGACTGAAGCTTTCTTT. Protein: CASNDDRYKTEAFF. The rearrangement uses TRBV19 and TRBJ1-1, with TRBD1 as a possible D gene (5 bases). The CDR3 covers 14 residues. CDR1 and CDR2 (germline): LNHDA, SQIVND (reference sequence). V was shortened by 7 bases and J by 5 bases, with 17 bases between the two germline ends.

V and J are TRBV3-1 (or the pseudogene TRBV3-2) and TRBJ2-2, with 9 bases lining up with TRBD2. Germline V CDR1 and CDR2: LGHDT, YNNKEL (reference sequence). V gave up 6 bases and J gave up 4 bases; unmatched junction bases: 6. The CDR3 extends over 15 amino acids. In DNA, the CDR3 is TGTGCCAGCAGGATAAATAGCGGGGGCACCGGGGAGCTGTTTTTT. Its translation is CASRINSGGTGELFF.

The gene calls are TRBV4-3 and TRBJ2-1; 8 nucleotides agree with TRBD1. After removal of 0 bases from V and 8 bases from J, the junction contained 9 bases not matched to a gene. The CDR3 totals 16 residues. Germline V CDR1 and CDR2: LGHNA, YSLEER. The CDR3 nucleotides read TGCGCCAGCAGCCAAGATCCCCGGACAGGGACGGATGAGCAGTTCTTC. Amino acids: CASSQDPRTGTDEQFF.

V usage is TRBV7-9 and J usage is TRBJ2-6, with a weak D call TRBD2 (5 bases). V shed 5 bases and J shed 9 bases, with 20 bases lying between them. This CDR3 has 16 amino acids. Germline V gene data show CDR1 as SEHNR and CDR2 as FQNEAQ (reference sequence). As DNA, the CDR3 is TGTGCCAGCAGCCCAACAATCTTACTGGGAGACAACGTCCTGACTTTC. Its translation is CASSPTILLGDNVLTF. Looking up the rest from reference TRBV7-9 and TRBJ2-6 gives the full variable domain: DTGVSQNPRHKITKRGQNVTFRCDPISEHNRLYWYRQTLGQGPEFLTYFQNEAQLEKSRLLSDRFSAERPKGSFSTLEIQRTEQGDSAMYLCASSPTILLGDNVLTFGAGSRLTVL.

The rearrangement links TRBV9 to TRBJ2-7; maybe TRBD2 (6 bases). The CDR3 length is 13 residues. Trimming pared 4 bases from V and 7 bases from J, leaving 15 bases between. CDR1 and CDR2 from the germline V gene are SGDLS and YYNGEE. CDR3 loop: CASSLSGLGEQYF. The CDR3 coding sequence is TGTGCCAGCAGCCTCAGCGGGTTAGGGGAGCAGTACTTC.

This clone was counted a single time. CDR3 region: CASSPTSGAAHTGELFF. As DNA, the CDR3 is TGTGCCAGTAGCCCGACTAGCGGGGCGGCACACACCGGGGAGCTGTTTTTT. The chain joins TRBV19 to TRBJ2-2; TRBD2 agrees at 11 bases. This CDR3 spans 17 amino acids. Germline lookup yields CDR1 LNHDA and CDR2 SQIVND (reference sequence). The V and J ends lost 6 bases and 3 bases, in that order; junction bases with no gene match: 9.

V usage is TRBV27 and J usage is TRBJ1-2, with 8 positions matching TRBD1. V was pared by 5 bases and J by 8 bases, with 7 bases of the junction left unmatched. The CDR3 is made up of 13 amino acids. Germline CDR1 is MNHEY and CDR2 is SMNVEV (reference sequence). The CDR3 protein is CASSTRTGYGYTF. The DNA of the CDR3 is TGTGCCAGCAGTACGCGGACAGGGTACGGCTACACCTTC.

The chain joins TRBV7-9 to TRBJ2-7; 7 bases are shared with TRBD1. The J segment lost 8 bases and the V segment lost 6 bases, leaving 16 bases of the junction unmatched. Germline CDR1 is SEHNR and CDR2 is FQNEAQ (reference sequence). The CDR3 loop spans 15 amino acids. CDR3 amino acids: CASRLTGAASPQQYF. CDR3 nucleotides: TGTGCCAGCAGACTAACAGGGGCCGCATCCCCCCAGCAGTACTTC.

This clone has a handful of counts. V usage is TRBV6-5 and J usage is TRBJ2-7; a weak D match, TRBD1 (6 bases). Germline lookup yields CDR1 MNHEY and CDR2 SVGAGI. V dropped 7 bases and J dropped 7 bases, with 20 bases sitting between them. The CDR3 sequence is 14 residues long. This CDR3 is CASKDQGRLGEQYF. CDR3 sequence (DNA): TGTGCCAGCAAAGATCAGGGGCGGCTTGGGGAGCAGTACTTC.

The chain joins TRBV15 to TRBJ1-3; no firm D call. In germline, CDR1 is LNHNV, CDR2 YYDKDF (reference sequence). There are 14 residues in the CDR3. The V gene lost 5 bases and the J gene lost 2 bases, with 10 bases spanning the gap. CDR3 amino acids: CATSEDYTGNTIYF. The DNA of the CDR3 is TGTGCCACCAGCGAGGACTATACTGGAAACACCATATATTTT.

This chain connects TRBV19 to TRBJ2-7; weak D call: TRBD1 (6 bases). The germline V and J ends were trimmed by 4 bases and 1 base, with 8 bases remaining between them. Germline-derived CDR1 and CDR2 are LNHDA and SQIVND (reference sequence). The CDR3 runs to 13 residues. CDR3: CASSNQGSYEQYF. CDR3 sequence (DNA): TGTGCCAGTAGTAACCAGGGGTCCTACGAGCAGTACTTC.

The J gene is TRBJ1-1, the V gene TRBV6-2 or TRBV6-3; 7 nucleotides line up with TRBD1. The germline V gene has CDR1 MNHEY and CDR2 SVGEGT. CDR3 size: 16 residues. V was pared by 0 bases and J by 7 bases, with 11 bases of the junction left unmatched. The CDR3 is CASSYSISDRVDEAFF. The CDR3 nucleotides read TGTGCCAGCAGTTACTCTATATCAGACAGGGTGGATGAAGCTTTCTTT.